Described below is a single T cell receptor (beta chain) sequence and its context. The sample comes from a study of blood T cell repertoires in COVID-19. Study background: Spain, Italy and the United States supplied samples that represented acute and convalescent COVID-19. In each case, the material was cDNA or gDNA derived from T cells, B-cell-depleted T cells, or PBMCs.

The authors' processing: Amplification with reference gene primers provided the estimates of nucleated cell counts. TCRdb's table, derived via immunoSEQ multiplex PCR, lists solely in-frame clones and lacks some. The V and J calls and clone size are taken from that table; D and trimming were inferred from the DNA. This sample has approximately 120,000 clones, with approximately 90% found just once. Germline CDR1 reads SGHNT; CDR2 reads YYREEE (reference sequence). This CDR3 comprises 14 residues. The trim removed 4 bases at V and 5 bases at J, leaving 4 bases unmatched. The receptor's source is a man in his fifties with COVID-19, enrolled during active disease. Sequencing was done on a sample of peripheral blood. The rearrangement joins TRBV5-4 to TRBJ2-3; TRBD2 matches 10 bases. The CDR3 nucleotides are TGTGCCAGCAGCGGCGGACTAGCGGTAGATACGCAGTATTTT. Translated, it gives CASSGGLAVDTQYF.